This TCR beta chain was captured in a study of response to subunit inactivated influenza vaccine. Notes on the study in general: Few new T cells, the authors suggested, are recruited by each seasonal influenza vaccination.

This clonotype has just a few counts. The antigen is unknown. TCRdb itself ran the RT-PCR reads through MiXCR, one entry per CDR3 protein. Here the sample spans just under 550,000 distinct CDR3 sequences, under 30% being singletons. CDR1 LGHNA and CDR2 YNFKEQ come from the germline V gene. The length of the CDR3 is 14 residues. V was pared by 3 bases and J by 4 bases, with 5 bases of the junction left unmatched. These records were also assigned to another study, of T cells expressing NK-cell markers. That paper states: Template switching by 5'RACE with UMIs generated the TCR beta cDNA. Most of the eight sequenced donors tested HCMV-seropositive; one tested seronegative. A few donors' CD3+CD56-NKG2C+ cells were dominated by the same clonotypes.

The chain joins TRBV4-2 to TRBJ1-1, with 7 bases fitting TRBD1. The sequence was collected from a man in his fifties who received an inactivated influenza vaccine. The material was CD4+ T cells sorted from PBMCs, obtained less than 13 days after vaccination. In DNA form, the CDR3 reads TGTGCCAGCAGCCAGGAACAGGGGAGCACTGAAGCTTTCTTT. This gives the protein CASSQEQGSTEAFF.